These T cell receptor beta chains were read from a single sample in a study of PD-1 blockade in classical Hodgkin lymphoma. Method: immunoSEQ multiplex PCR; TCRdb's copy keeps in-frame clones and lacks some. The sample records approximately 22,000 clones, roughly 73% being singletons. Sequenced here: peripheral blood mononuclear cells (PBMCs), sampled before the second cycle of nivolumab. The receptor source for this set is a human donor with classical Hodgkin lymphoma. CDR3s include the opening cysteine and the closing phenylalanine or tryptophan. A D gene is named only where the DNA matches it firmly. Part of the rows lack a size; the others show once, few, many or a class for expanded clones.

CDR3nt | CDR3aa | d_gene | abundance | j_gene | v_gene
TGTGCCAGTAGTATGGTGGGAGGACGCTACAATGAGCAGTTCTTC | CASSMVGGRYNEQFF | . | . | TRBJ2-1 | TRBV19
TGCAGCGTTGGACTAGCGGGAGTATCGGGCAATGAGCAGTTCTTC | CSVGLAGVSGNEQFF | TRBD2 | . | TRBJ2-1 | TRBV29-1
TGTGCCACCAGCAGAGGACAGGGGGAGGGAAAACTGTTTTTT | CATSRGQGEGKLFF | TRBD1 | once | TRBJ1-4 | TRBV15
TGCAGCGTTGGTGCCGGGACAGGGAGCACAGATACGCAGTATTTT | CSVGAGTGSTDTQYF | TRBD1 | few | TRBJ2-3 | TRBV29-1
TGTGCCAGCAGCGCCCCGGGGGGGTGGCAGAACACTGAAGCTTTCTTT | CASSAPGGWQNTEAFF | . | . | TRBJ1-1 | TRBV9
TGTGCCAGTAGTATTTATGGGGCCGCCTACGAGCAGTACTTC | CASSIYGAAYEQYF | . | . | TRBJ2-7 | TRBV19
TGTGCCAGCAGCATCGACAGGTCCTACGAGCAGTACTTC | CASSIDRSYEQYF | . | . | TRBJ2-7 | TRBV5-6
TGTGCCAGCAGTTTTGCAGGGACAGCAAACACCGGGGAGCTGTTTTTT | CASSFAGTANTGELFF | TRBD1 | once | TRBJ2-2 | TRBV27
TGTGCCAGCAGCCCTCTAGCGGGAGGGCCCAACAATGAGCAGTTCTTC | CASSPLAGGPNNEQFF | TRBD2 | . | TRBJ2-1 | TRBV5-6
TGCGCCAGCAGCTCGGCATCTGGGAATTCACCCCTCCACTTT | CASSSASGNSPLHF | . | once | TRBJ1-6 | TRBV5-1
TGTGCCAGCTCACTAGCGGGAGTTGAAGATACGCAGTATTTT | CASSLAGVEDTQYF | TRBD2 | few | TRBJ2-3 | TRBV18
TGTGCCAGCAGCACCCCGGGCGGTAGCGGGTTCACAGATACGCAGTATTTT | CASSTPGGSGFTDTQYF | TRBD2 | few | TRBJ2-3 | TRBV9
TGTGCCAGCAGTTTAATAGCGGAAAGCTCCTACAATGAGCAGTTCTTC | CASSLIAESSYNEQFF | . | . | TRBJ2-1 | TRBV27
TGTGCCTGGAGCGGGGACATGGCTCAGCCCCAGCATTTT | CAWSGDMAQPQHF | . | few | TRBJ1-5 | TRBV30
TGCAGCGGACGGGCAGGGGATACGCAGTATTTT | CSGRAGDTQYF | . | . | TRBJ2-3 | TRBV29-1
TGCGCCAGCAGCCAAGAGGGGCAGGGGCGCTACGAGCAGTACTTC | CASSQEGQGRYEQYF | . | . | TRBJ2-7 | TRBV4-1